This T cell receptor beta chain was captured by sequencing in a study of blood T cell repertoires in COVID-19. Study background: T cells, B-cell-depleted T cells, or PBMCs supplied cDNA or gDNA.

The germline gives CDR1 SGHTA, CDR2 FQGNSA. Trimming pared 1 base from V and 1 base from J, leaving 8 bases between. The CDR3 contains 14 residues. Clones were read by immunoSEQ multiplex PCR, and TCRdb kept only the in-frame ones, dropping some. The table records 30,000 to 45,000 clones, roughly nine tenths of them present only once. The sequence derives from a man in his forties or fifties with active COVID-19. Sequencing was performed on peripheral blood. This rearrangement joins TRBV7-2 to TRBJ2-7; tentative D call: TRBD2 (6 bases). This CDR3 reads CASSLGGDSYEQYF. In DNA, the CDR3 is TGTGCCAGCAGCTTAGGGGGGGATTCCTACGAGCAGTACTTC. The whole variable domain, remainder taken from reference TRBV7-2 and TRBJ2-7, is GAGVSQSPSNKVTEKGKDVELRCDPISGHTALYWYRQSLGQGLEFLIYFQGNSAPDKSGLPSDRFSAERTGGSVSTLTIQRTQQEDSAVYLCASSLGGDSYEQYFGPGTRLTVT.